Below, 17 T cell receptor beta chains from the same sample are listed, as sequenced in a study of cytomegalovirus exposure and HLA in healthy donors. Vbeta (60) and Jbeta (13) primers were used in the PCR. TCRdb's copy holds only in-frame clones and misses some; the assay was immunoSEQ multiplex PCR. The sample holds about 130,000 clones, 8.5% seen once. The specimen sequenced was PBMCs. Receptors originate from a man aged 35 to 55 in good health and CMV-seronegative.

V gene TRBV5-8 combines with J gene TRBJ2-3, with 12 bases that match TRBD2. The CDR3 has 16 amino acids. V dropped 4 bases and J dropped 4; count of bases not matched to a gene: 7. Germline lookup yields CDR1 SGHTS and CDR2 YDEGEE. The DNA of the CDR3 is TGTGCCAGCAGCCATCGGACTAGCGGGGACGCAGATACGCAGTATTTT. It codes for CASSHRTSGDADTQYF.

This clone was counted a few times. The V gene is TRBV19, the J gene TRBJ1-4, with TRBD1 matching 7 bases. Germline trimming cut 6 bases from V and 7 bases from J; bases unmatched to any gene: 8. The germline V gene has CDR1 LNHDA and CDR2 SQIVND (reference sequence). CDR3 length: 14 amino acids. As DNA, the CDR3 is TGTGCCAGTAGGACTGCGACAGGGAGTGAAAAACTGTTTTTT. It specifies CASRTATGSEKLFF.

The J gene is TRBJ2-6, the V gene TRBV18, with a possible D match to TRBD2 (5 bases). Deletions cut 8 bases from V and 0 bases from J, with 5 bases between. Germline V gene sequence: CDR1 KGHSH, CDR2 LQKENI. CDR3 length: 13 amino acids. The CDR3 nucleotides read TGTGCCAGCGGGAGCTCTGGGGCCAACGTCCTGACTTTC. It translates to CASGSSGANVLTF. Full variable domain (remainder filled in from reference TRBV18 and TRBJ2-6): NAGVMQNPRHLVRRRGQEARLRCSPMKGHSHVYWYRQLPEEGLKFMVYLQKENIIDESGMPKERFSAEFPKEGPSILRIQQVVRGDSAAYFCASGSSGANVLTFGAGSRLTVL.

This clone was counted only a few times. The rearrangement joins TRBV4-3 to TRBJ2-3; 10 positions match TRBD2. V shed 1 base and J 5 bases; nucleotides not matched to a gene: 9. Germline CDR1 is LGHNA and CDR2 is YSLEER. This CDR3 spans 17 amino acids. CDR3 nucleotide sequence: TGCGCCAGCAGCCAAGCTTTTAAAGCGGGGGGGCGAGATACGCAGTATTTT. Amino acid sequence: CASSQAFKAGGRDTQYF.

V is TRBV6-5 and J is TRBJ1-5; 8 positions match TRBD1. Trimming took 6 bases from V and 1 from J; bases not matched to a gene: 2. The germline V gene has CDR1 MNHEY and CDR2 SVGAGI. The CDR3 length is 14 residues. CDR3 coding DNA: TGTGCCAGCAGACAGGGGGGCAGCAATCAGCCCCAGCATTTT. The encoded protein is CASRQGGSNQPQHF.

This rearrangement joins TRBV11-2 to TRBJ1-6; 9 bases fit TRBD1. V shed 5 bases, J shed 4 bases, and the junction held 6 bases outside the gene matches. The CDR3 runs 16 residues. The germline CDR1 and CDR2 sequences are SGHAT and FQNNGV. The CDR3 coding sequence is TGTGCCAGCAGCCCCGGGGGGACAGGGTATAATTCACCCCTCCACTTT. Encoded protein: CASSPGGTGYNSPLHF.

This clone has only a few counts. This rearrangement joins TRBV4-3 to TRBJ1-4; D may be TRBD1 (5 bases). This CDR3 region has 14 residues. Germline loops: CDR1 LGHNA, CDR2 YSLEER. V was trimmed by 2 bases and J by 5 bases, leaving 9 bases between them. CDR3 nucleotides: TGCGCCAGCAGCCAACAGGAGGGGAATGAAAAACTGTTTTTT. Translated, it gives CASSQQEGNEKLFF.

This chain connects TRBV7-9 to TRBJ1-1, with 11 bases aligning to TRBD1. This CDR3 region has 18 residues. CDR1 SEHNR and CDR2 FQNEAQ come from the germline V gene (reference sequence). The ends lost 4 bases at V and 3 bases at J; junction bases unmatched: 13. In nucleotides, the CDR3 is TGTGCCAGCAGCTCCTATGGACAGGGGGCAGGGTCGGACACTGAAGCTTTCTTT. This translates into CASSSYGQGAGSDTEAFF.

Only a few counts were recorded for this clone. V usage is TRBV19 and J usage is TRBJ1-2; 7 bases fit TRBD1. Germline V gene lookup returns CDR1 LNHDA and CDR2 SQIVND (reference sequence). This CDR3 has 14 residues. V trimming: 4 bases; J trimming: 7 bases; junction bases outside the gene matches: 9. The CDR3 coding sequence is TGTGCCAGTAGTAACCCTCCGGGACAGCTTGGCTACACCTTC. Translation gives CASSNPPGQLGYTF.

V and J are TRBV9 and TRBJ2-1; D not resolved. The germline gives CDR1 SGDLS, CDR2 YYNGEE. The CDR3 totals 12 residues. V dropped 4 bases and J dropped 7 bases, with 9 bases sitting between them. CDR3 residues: CASSLPSNEQFF. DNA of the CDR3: TGTGCCAGCAGCCTCCCTAGTAATGAGCAGTTCTTC.

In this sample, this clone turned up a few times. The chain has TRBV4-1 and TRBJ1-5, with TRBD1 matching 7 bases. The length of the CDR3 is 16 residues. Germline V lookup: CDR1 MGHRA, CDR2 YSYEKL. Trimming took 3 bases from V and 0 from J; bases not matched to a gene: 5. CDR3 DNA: TGCGCCAGCAGCCAGGACAGGTTTTATAGCAATCAGCCCCAGCATTTT. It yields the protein CASSQDRFYSNQPQHF.

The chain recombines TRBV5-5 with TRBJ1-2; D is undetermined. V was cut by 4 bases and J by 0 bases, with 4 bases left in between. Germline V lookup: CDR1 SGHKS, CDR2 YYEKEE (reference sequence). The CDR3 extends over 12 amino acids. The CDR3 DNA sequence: TGTGCCAGCAGCGACTCTAACTATGGCTACACCTTC. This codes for CASSDSNYGYTF.

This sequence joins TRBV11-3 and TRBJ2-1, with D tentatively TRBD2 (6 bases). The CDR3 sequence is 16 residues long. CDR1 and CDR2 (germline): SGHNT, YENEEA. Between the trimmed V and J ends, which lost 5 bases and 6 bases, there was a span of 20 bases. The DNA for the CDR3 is TGTGCCAGCAGCCCTTTAACCGGGACGGGAGTCAATGAGCAGTTCTTC. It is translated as CASSPLTGTGVNEQFF.

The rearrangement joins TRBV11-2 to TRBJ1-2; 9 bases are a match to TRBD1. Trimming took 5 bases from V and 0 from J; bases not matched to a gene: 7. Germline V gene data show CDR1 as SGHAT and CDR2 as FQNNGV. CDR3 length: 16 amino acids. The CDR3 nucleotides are TGTGCCAGCAGCCCCTGGACAGGGGCGGCTAACTATGGCTACACCTTC. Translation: CASSPWTGAANYGYTF. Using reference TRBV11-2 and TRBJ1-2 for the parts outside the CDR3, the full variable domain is EAGVAQSPRYKIIEKRQSVAFWCNPISGHATLYWYQQILGQGPKLLIQFQNNGVVDDSQLPKDRFSAERLKGVDSTLKIQPAKLEDSAVYLCASSPWTGAANYGYTFGSGTRLTVV.

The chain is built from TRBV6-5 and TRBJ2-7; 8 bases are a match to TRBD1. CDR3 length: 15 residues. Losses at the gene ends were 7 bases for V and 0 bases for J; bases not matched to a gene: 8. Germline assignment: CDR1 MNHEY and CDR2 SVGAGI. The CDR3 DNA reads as TGTGCCAGCAACCCGACAGGGGACCCCTCCTACGAGCAGTACTTC. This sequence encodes CASNPTGDPSYEQYF.

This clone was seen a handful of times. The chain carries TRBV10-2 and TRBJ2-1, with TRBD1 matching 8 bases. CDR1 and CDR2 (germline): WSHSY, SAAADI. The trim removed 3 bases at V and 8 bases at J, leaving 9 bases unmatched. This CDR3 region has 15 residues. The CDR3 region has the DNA TGCGCCAGCAGTGAATGGGCAGGGGGCGACGATGAGCAGTTCTTC. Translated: CASSEWAGGDDEQFF.

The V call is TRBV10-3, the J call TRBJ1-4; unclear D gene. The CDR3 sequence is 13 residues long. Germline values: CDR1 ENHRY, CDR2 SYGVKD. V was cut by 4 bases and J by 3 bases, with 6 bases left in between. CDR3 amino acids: CAISGQANEKLFF. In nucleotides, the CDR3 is TGTGCCATCAGTGGGCAGGCTAATGAAAAACTGTTTTTT.